This TCR beta chain was observed in a study of T cells in Graves' hyperthyroidism and ophthalmopathy. RNA transcripts were the template for amplifying TCR beta CDR3 regions. The HTBI set primed first-round TCR CDR3 RT-PCR. MiXCR was run by TCRdb on the multiplex PCR reads, yielding one entry per CDR3 protein. The data contain roughly 570,000 distinct CDR3 sequences, roughly 14% of them singletons. Trimming took 1 base from V and 3 from J, leaving 25 bases between them. Germline V gene lookup returns CDR1 LNHDA and CDR2 SQIVND (reference sequence). The CDR3 covers 20 residues. The origin of this receptor is a woman between 25 and 40 years old with Graves' hyperthyroidism. The sample was blood. V usage is TRBV19 and J usage is TRBJ2-1, with D tentatively TRBD2 (6 bases). The CDR3 nucleotides read TGTGCCAGTAGTATAGCGGGGGTACCGTCGGGTATGAATCTCTACAATGAGCAGTTCTTC. Residues: CASSIAGVPSGMNLYNEQFF.